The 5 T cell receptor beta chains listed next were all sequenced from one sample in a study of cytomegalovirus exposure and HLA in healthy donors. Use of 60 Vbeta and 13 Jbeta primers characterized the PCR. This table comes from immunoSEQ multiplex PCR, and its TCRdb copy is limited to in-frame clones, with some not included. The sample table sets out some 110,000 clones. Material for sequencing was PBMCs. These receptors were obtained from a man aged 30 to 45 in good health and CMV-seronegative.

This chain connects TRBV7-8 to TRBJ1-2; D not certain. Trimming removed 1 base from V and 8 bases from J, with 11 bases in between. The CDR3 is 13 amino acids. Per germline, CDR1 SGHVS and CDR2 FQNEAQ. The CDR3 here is CASSLGQTGGYTF. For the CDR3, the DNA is TGTGCCAGCAGCTTAGGACAAACGGGGGGCTACACCTTC.

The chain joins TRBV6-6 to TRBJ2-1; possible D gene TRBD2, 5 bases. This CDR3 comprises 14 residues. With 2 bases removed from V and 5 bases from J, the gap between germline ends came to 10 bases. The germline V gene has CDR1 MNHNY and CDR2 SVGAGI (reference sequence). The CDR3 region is CASSYGSFDNEQFF. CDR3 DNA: TGTGCCAGCAGTTACGGGAGTTTCGACAATGAGCAGTTCTTC.

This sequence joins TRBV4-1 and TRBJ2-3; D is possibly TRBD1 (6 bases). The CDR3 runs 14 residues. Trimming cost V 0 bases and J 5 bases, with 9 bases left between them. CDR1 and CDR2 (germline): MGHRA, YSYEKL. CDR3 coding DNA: TGCGCCAGCAGCCAAGAGACAGGAGGAGATACGCAGTATTTT. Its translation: CASSQETGGDTQYF.

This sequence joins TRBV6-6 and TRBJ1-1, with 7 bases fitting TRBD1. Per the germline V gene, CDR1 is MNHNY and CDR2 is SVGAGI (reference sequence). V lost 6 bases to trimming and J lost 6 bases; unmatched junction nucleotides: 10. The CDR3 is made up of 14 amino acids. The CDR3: CASSSTQGKPEAFF. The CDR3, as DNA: TGTGCCAGCAGCTCAACACAGGGGAAACCTGAAGCTTTCTTT.

The CDR3 DNA sequence: TGTGCCAGCAGTGACAATGACAGGGGGTACGAGCAGTACTTC. Its translation is CASSDNDRGYEQYF. This chain joins TRBV6-6 and TRBJ2-5, with 9 positions matching TRBD1. The DNA end favors TRBJ2-7, so the J call may be wrong. The germline V gene has CDR1 MNHNY and CDR2 SVGAGI (reference sequence). CDR3 length: 14 residues.